These T cell receptor beta chains were read from a single sample in a study of PD-1 blockade in mismatch repair-deficient tumors. Method: immunoSEQ multiplex PCR; TCRdb's copy keeps in-frame clones and lacks some. The sample has around 130,000 clones, more than 70% seen once. The sequences come from peripheral blood, collected just under 74 weeks after starting pembrolizumab. These receptors were collected from an adult with mismatch repair-deficient cancer. The CDR3 runs from the conserved cysteine through the conserved F or W. The D gene is left open where the match is weak. Size values are once, few and many counts, or a class for expanded clones, and some rows have none.

clone_size d_call j_call v_call cdr3_nt cdr3_aa
NA TRBD1 TRBJ2-7 TRBV30 TGTGCCAAACCGGGACAGCCCTACGAGCGGTACTTC CAKPGQPYERYF
once NA TRBJ1-4 TRBV25-1 TGTGCCAGCAGTGAGGCAGGGAGCGGTGAAAAACTGTTTTTT CASSEAGSGEKLFF
few NA TRBJ1-5 TRBV2 TGTGCCAGCAGTGCGGGGTATAGCAATCAGCCCCAGCATTTT CASSAGYSNQPQHF
once NA TRBJ2-3 TRBV7-6 TGTGCCAGCAGCTTATTGGAAGATACGCAGTATTTT CASSLLEDTQYF
NA TRBD2 TRBJ2-3 TRBV27 TGTGCCAGCAGTTTATTCGCCTCGGGACTAGCGGGAGGAGATACGCAGTATTTT CASSLFASGLAGGDTQYF
NA TRBD2 TRBJ2-3 TRBV28 TGTGCCAGCAGTCCGAGTGTGGGGGGGACAGATACGCAGTATTTT CASSPSVGGTDTQYF
NA NA TRBJ2-5 TRBV2 TGTGCCACCCAAATACAGCTAGCAGAGACCCAGTACTTC CATQIQLAETQYF
NA NA TRBJ2-3 TRBV5-4 TGTGCCAGCAGCTTGGAGGGCCTCACAGATACGCAGTATTTT CASSLEGLTDTQYF
NA TRBD1 TRBJ1-2 TRBV9 TGTGCCAGCAGCCCCGGGACAGCAGATTTCTATGGCTACACCTTC CASSPGTADFYGYTF
NA NA TRBJ1-1 TRBV27 TGTGCCAGCAGATCTCAACATAGGGTTTCTGAAGCTTTCTTT CASRSQHRVSEAFF
NA TRBD2 TRBJ2-7 TRBV27 TGTGCCAGCCGAGAGTATAGCGGGAGGTCCCACGAGCAGTACTTC CASREYSGRSHEQYF
NA NA TRBJ2-2 TRBV9 TGTGCCAGCAGCGTAGTAGCAGGGGAGCTGTTTTTT CASSVVAGELFF
NA TRBD2 TRBJ2-3 TRBV11-3 TGTGCCAGCAGCTTAGCTCCTAGCGGGCTTGCAGATACGCAGTATTTT CASSLAPSGLADTQYF
NA TRBD2 TRBJ2-7 TRBV4-3 TGCGCCAGCAGCCAAGGAAGCGGGAGCTCCTACGAGCAGTACTTC CASSQGSGSSYEQYF
NA NA TRBJ2-3 TRBV6-6 TGTGCCAGCAGTTATTACGACAAGGCCACAGATACGCAGTATTTT CASSYYDKATDTQYF
NA NA TRBJ2-7 TRBV4-3 TGCGCCAGCAGCCACGGAACTGGGGGCCCAAGCTCCTACGAGCAGTACTTC CASSHGTGGPSSYEQYF
few TRBD1 TRBJ1-3 TRBV25-1 TGTGCCAGCAGTGGGCCTGGGGGACAGGGAAGAAACACCATATATTTT CASSGPGGQGRNTIYF
NA TRBD1 TRBJ2-7 TRBV2 TGTGCCAGCAGTCCCAGGGGGCCGACAGGGGATGGGTCCTACGAGCAGTACTTC CASSPRGPTGDGSYEQYF
NA NA TRBJ2-2 TRBV7-2 TGTGCCAGCAGCCTTTTTCACGGGGAGCTGTTTTTT CASSLFHGELFF
NA TRBD1 TRBJ2-7 TRBV7-2 TGTGCCAGCAGCCCTGGACAGGGAGGCTACGAGCAGTACTTC CASSPGQGGYEQYF
NA TRBD1 TRBJ2-7 TRBV9 TGTGCCAGCAGCGCGGGGACAGGGGGCTTCTACGAGCAGTACTTC CASSAGTGGFYEQYF
NA NA TRBJ2-2 TRBV4-3 TGCGCCAGCAGCTCAGGGCAGGAATACACCGGGGAGCTGTTTTTT CASSSGQEYTGELFF
NA NA TRBJ2-1 TRBV19 TGTGCCAGTAGTTACAGCTCCTACAATGAGCAGTTCTTC CASSYSSYNEQFF
NA NA TRBJ2-3 TRBV6-5 TGTGCCAGCAGTTACGTCGCAGGAGATACGCAGTATTTT CASSYVAGDTQYF
NA TRBD1 TRBJ1-1 TRBV6-5 TGTGCCAGCACCGTGACAGGGGGCGAGGGAGCTTTCTTT CASTVTGGEGAFF
NA NA TRBJ2-1 TRBV19 TGTGCCAGTAGTATAGGGCTGTTCAGGCTAGACAATGAGCAGTTCTTC CASSIGLFRLDNEQFF
NA NA TRBJ2-7 TRBV6-8 TGTGCCAGTTTACAGGGTTCTTACGAGCAGTACTTC CASLQGSYEQYF
NA NA TRBJ2-3 TRBV5-1 TGCGCCAGCAGCTTGTCGGGGGTGATCACAGATACGCAGTATTTT CASSLSGVITDTQYF
NA NA TRBJ2-1 TRBV5-1 TGCGCCAGCAGCTGGGGGGCAGGGTGGCAGTTCTTC CASSWGAGWQFF
NA NA TRBJ2-7 TRBV6-6 TGTGCCAGCAGTCACCCCCGGCGGGGACACTACGAGCAGTACTTC CASSHPRRGHYEQYF
NA TRBD1 TRBJ2-2 TRBV28 TGTGCCAGCAGTCCTGACAGGGATAACACCGGGGAGCTGTTTTTT CASSPDRDNTGELFF
NA NA TRBJ1-3 TRBV27 TGTGCCAGCAGCCCTGGAAGGGGGGGTGGAAACACCATATATTTT CASSPGRGGGNTIYF
NA NA TRBJ2-7 TRBV30 TGTGCCTGGAGTGTACGGGTAGTCGAGCAGTACTTC CAWSVRVVEQYF
NA TRBD1 TRBJ1-2 TRBV5-4 TGTGCCAGCAGTTGGGACAACAGGGGCGTGGAGGGTTCTAACTATGGCTACACCTTC CASSWDNRGVEGSNYGYTF
few NA TRBJ2-7 TRBV5-4 TGTGCCAGCAGCGTGGGGGGCGAGCAGTACTTC CASSVGGEQYF
NA NA TRBJ2-6 TRBV28 TGTGCCAGCATCGGTCTTTCTGGGGCCAACGTCCTGACTTTC CASIGLSGANVLTF
NA TRBD1 TRBJ2-7 TRBV30 TGTGCCTGGAGTTTTGGGACAGGGGAGGTCTACGAGCAGTACTTC CAWSFGTGEVYEQYF
NA NA TRBJ2-7 TRBV6-5 TGTGCCAGCAGTGGCTACGGGCGTCGATACGAGCAGTACTTC CASSGYGRRYEQYF
NA NA TRBJ2-1 TRBV6-5 TGTGCCAGCAGTTACTCTTTGGGCTCCTACAATGAGCAGTTCTTC CASSYSLGSYNEQFF
NA NA TRBJ2-1 TRBV29-1 TGCAGCGTTGATCTGGCGGCATACAATGAGCAGTTCTTC CSVDLAAYNEQFF
NA NA TRBJ2-1 TRBV11-2 TGTGCCAGCAGCTTAGGGTTGCAGGGCCTTGGGCAGTTCTTC CASSLGLQGLGQFF
NA TRBD1 TRBJ2-3 TRBV4-1 TGCGCCAGCAGCCAAGATCGAACAGGGGCGCTTGGCACAGATACGCAGTATTTT CASSQDRTGALGTDTQYF
NA NA TRBJ1-2 TRBV11-2 TGTGCCAGCAGCCCCCTTACTAGATGGGTTAACACCTTC CASSPLTRWVNTF
NA TRBD2 TRBJ2-3 TRBV11-2 TGTGCCAGCAGCTTATCAGGACAGCTCTATAGCGGGAGGGTAGATACGCAGTATTTT CASSLSGQLYSGRVDTQYF
few NA TRBJ2-7 TRBV28 TGTGCCAGCACTCCAGCCCCAGGCTACGAGCAGTACTTC CASTPAPGYEQYF
NA NA TRBJ1-2 TRBV29-1 TGCAGCGTTGACGAGACGGCCCTAGATGGCTACACCTTC CSVDETALDGYTF
NA TRBD2 TRBJ2-1 TRBV27 TGTGCCAGCAGTTTAGGACTAGCGGTACCAGGTGAGCAGTTCTTC CASSLGLAVPGEQFF
NA NA TRBJ1-1 TRBV4-1 TGCGCCAGCAGCCAAGTTCCGAACACTGAAGCTTTCTTT CASSQVPNTEAFF
NA NA TRBJ2-3 TRBV4-1 TGCGCCAGCAGCCAAGACTACACAGATACGCAGTATTTT CASSQDYTDTQYF